These 4 T cell receptor beta chains came from one sample sequenced in a study of shared clonotypes between healthy human individuals. Repertoires were generated with immunoSEQ multiplex PCR, while TCRdb's copy carries only in-frame clones and drops some. The sample includes around 700,000 clones, 92% of them seen just once. Positively selected for CCR7, the CD45RO-negative cells used as naive CD8 cells excluded terminally differentiated effector memory CD45RA+ cells. Input material: naive CD8+ T cells sorted from blood. The receptors stem from a man aged 25-40 years in good health.

As for this clone: Other nucleotide sequences in the sample specify the same CDR3. This chain uses TRBV29-1 with TRBJ2-2; the D gene is possibly TRBD2 (6 bases). V was clipped by 4 bases and J by 4 bases, with 7 bases between them. Looked up from germline, CDR1 is SQVTM and CDR2 is ANQGSEA. The CDR3 runs 12 residues. CDR3 in amino acids: CSVGGGTGELFF. In nucleotides, the CDR3 is TGCAGCGTTGGGGGAGGCACCGGGGAGCTGTTTTTT.

The chain is built from TRBV6-5 and TRBJ2-1; 7 positions agree with TRBD2. With 4 bases clipped from V and 5 bases from J, the junction kept 5 bases outside the gene matches. This CDR3 spans 14 amino acids. Germline CDR1 MNHEY, CDR2 SVGAGI. The CDR3 DNA is TGTGCCAGCAGTTGGCTAGCGGAGCACAATGAGCAGTTCTTC. Its translation is CASSWLAEHNEQFF.

V usage is TRBV11-2 and J usage is TRBJ2-5; D is possibly TRBD2 (6 bases). The V and J ends lost 0 bases and 2 bases respectively, with 22 bases between them. The germline V gene encodes CDR1 SGHAT and CDR2 FQNNGV. The length of the CDR3 is 19 residues. The CDR3: CASSLEGLARNTGQETQYF. The CDR3 DNA follows: TGTGCCAGCAGCTTAGAGGGGCTAGCGAGAAACACGGGGCAAGAGACCCAGTACTTC. Together with reference TRBV11-2 and TRBJ2-5, the CDR3 gives the full variable domain: EAGVAQSPRYKIIEKRQSVAFWCNPISGHATLYWYQQILGQGPKLLIQFQNNGVVDDSQLPKDRFSAERLKGVDSTLKIQPAKLEDSAVYLCASSLEGLARNTGQETQYFGPGTRLLVL.

The chain joins TRBV2 to TRBJ2-7; 8 bases are a match to TRBD2. J gave up 6 bases and V 6 bases, and 7 bases lay outside the gene matches. The CDR3 spans 13 residues. Looked up from germline, CDR1 is SNHLY and CDR2 is FYNNEI. Here the CDR3 DNA reads TGTGCCAGCAGCCTGGGACTAGAGATCGAGCAGTACTTC. This translates into CASSLGLEIEQYF.